This section outlines one TCR beta chain sequence together with its context. The data derive from a study of blood T cell repertoires in COVID-19. Whole-study context: Some COVID-19 samples were acute and others convalescent; all came from the United States, Italy and Spain. T cells, B-cell-depleted T cells, or PBMCs provided the cDNA or gDNA that served as material.

Trimming cost V 6 bases and J 2 bases, with 13 bases left between them. From germline, CDR1 is KGHSH and CDR2 LQKENI. The CDR3 length is 14 residues. As originally analysed: Researchers report that nucleated cell counts were estimated from reference gene primer amplification. Produced via immunoSEQ multiplex PCR; TCRdb's table is partial and in-frame only. Clonal size and the V and J genes are those of that table, whereas D and trimming came from the DNA. This table holds 250,000 to 300,000 clones, over 85% found once. Participants were aged about 18 to 100 years from 24 US areas. The TCR originated in a woman in her fifties or sixties who had been exposed to COVID-19. Sequencing was performed on PBMCs or T cells enriched from blood (not recorded which). The chain links TRBV18 to TRBJ2-5; tentative D call: TRBD1 (6 bases). Written as DNA, the CDR3 is TGTGCCAGCTCGGACAGTTTAGGGCAAGAGACCCAGTACTTC. Translation: CASSDSLGQETQYF.